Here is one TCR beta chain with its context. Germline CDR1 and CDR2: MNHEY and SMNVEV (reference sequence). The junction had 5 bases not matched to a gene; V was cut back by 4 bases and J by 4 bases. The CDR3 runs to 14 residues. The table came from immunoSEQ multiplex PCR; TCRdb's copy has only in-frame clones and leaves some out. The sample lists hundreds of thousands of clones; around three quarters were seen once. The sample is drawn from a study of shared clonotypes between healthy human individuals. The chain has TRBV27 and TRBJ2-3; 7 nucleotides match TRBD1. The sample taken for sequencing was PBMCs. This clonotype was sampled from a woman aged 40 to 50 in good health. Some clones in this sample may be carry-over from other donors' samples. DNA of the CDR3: TGTGCCAGCAGTTCCGGGACAGATTCAGATACGCAGTATTTT. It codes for CASSSGTDSDTQYF.